One sample yielded the 14 T cell receptor beta chains listed below, sequenced in a study of shared clonotypes between healthy human individuals. Generated by immunoSEQ multiplex PCR, the TCRdb table keeps only in-frame clones and is missing some. The profile covers roughly 1,000,000 clones, with approximately 80% appearing a single time and more than 0.55% taken by the ten largest. Sequencing was carried out using memory CD4+ T cells from PBMCs. Subset described: CD45RA-negative fraction. These receptors all stem from a man younger than 30 in good health. Some clones in this sample may be carry-over from other donors' samples.

There are a few counts of this clone. The chain couples TRBV27 to TRBJ2-7; D gene uncertain. The CDR3 extends over 13 amino acids. V was clipped by 4 bases and J by 0 bases, with 7 bases between them. Germline V gene lookup returns CDR1 MNHEY and CDR2 SMNVEV (reference sequence). DNA of the CDR3: TGTGCCAGCAGTTCACAGAACTCCTACGAGCAGTACTTC. It codes for CASSSQNSYEQYF.

The rearrangement uses TRBV7-9 and TRBJ2-2; TRBD1 agrees at 9 bases. Germline V gene lookup returns CDR1 SEHNR and CDR2 FQNEAQ (reference sequence). The CDR3 totals 16 residues. J gave up 9 bases and V 1 base, and 9 bases lay outside the gene matches. The CDR3 loop reads CASSLGSGQGIRELFF. Here the CDR3 DNA reads TGTGCCAGCAGCTTAGGCTCCGGACAGGGGATCCGGGAGCTGTTTTTT.

This chain connects TRBV7-2 to TRBJ1-5; D not certain. V was pared by 3 bases and J by 5 bases, with 11 bases between. Germline-derived CDR1 and CDR2 are SGHTA and FQGNSA. This CDR3 comprises 14 residues. As DNA, the CDR3 is TGTGCCAGCAGCTTGGACCCCGGGGATCAGCCCCAGCATTTT. Amino acids: CASSLDPGDQPQHF.

The rearrangement uses TRBV4-1 and TRBJ2-7; possible D gene TRBD2, 5 bases. CDR3 size: 16 residues. CDR1 is MGHRA and CDR2 is YSYEKL in the germline V gene. V shed 0 bases and J shed 1 base, with 13 bases lying between them. The CDR3 DNA sequence: TGCGCCAGCAGCCAAGATCTATCTACTAGGTCCTACGAGCAGTACTTC. Translating gives CASSQDLSTRSYEQYF.

This chain links TRBV30 with TRBJ1-5; unclear D gene. The V end lost 0 bases, the J end lost 3 bases, and 9 bases lay between the germline ends. The CDR3 extends over 14 amino acids. CDR1 is GTSNPN and CDR2 is SVGIG in the germline V gene (reference sequence). The CDR3: CAWSVSPINQPQHF. As DNA, the CDR3 is TGTGCCTGGAGTGTATCGCCGATCAATCAGCCCCAGCATTTT. The full variable domain, rest sourced from reference TRBV30 and TRBJ1-5, is SQTIHQWPATLVQPVGSPLSLECTVEGTSNPNLYWYRQAAGRGLQLLFYSVGIGQISSEVPQNLSASRPQDRQFILSSKKLLLSDSGFYLCAWSVSPINQPQHFGDGTRLSIL.

J is TRBJ2-5 and V is TRBV5-1; D unclear. Germline CDR1 and CDR2: SGHRS and YFSETQ. The CDR3 is 14 amino acids. Trimming took 1 base from V and 5 from J, leaving 12 bases between them. The CDR3, as DNA: TGCGCCAGCAGCTTGTTTTCCTCGGCGGAGACCCAGTACTTC. Its translation: CASSLFSSAETQYF.

The chain is built from TRBV9 and TRBJ2-2; 10 bases are shared with TRBD2. Germline CDR1 and CDR2: SGDLS and YYNGEE. There are 18 residues in the CDR3. V lost 4 bases to trimming and J lost 2 bases; unmatched junction nucleotides: 11. The CDR3 sequence is CASSYLPSGSGNTGELFF. The DNA of the CDR3 is TGTGCCAGCAGCTACCTGCCTAGCGGGAGTGGTAACACCGGGGAGCTGTTTTTT.

The V gene is TRBV6-5, the J gene TRBJ2-4; TRBD1 is a possible D gene (5 bases). This CDR3 contains 13 residues. V was clipped by 9 bases and J by 0 bases, with 9 bases between them. Germline values: CDR1 MNHEY, CDR2 SVGAGI. The CDR3 region is CASQTVAKNIQYF. DNA for the CDR3: TGTGCCAGTCAGACAGTAGCCAAAAACATTCAGTACTTC.

V gene TRBV5-1 combines with J gene TRBJ2-7; no clear D. Germline V lookup: CDR1 SGHRS, CDR2 YFSETQ. CDR3 length: 17 amino acids. Trimming shortened V by 0 bases and J by 2 bases, and 18 bases separated the two germline ends. CDR3 in DNA: TGCGCCAGCAGCTTGGAGCCAAGTCGTCACGCAACCTACGAGCAGTACTTC. This encodes CASSLEPSRHATYEQYF.

This clone was found once. Within the sample, other DNA sequences also encode this same CDR3. This chain links TRBV19 with TRBJ2-3; D is undetermined. This CDR3 spans 12 amino acids. Deletions cut 3 bases from V and 1 base from J, with 2 bases between. Germline-derived CDR1 and CDR2 are LNHDA and SQIVND (reference sequence). CDR3 protein: CASSIGTDTQYF. The CDR3 region has the DNA TGTGCCAGTAGTATCGGCACAGATACGCAGTATTTT.

The chain joins TRBV10-1 to TRBJ2-7; TRBD1 aligns across 8 bases. The CDR3 loop spans 14 amino acids. J lost 6 bases, V lost 4 bases, and 8 bases had no gene match. Germline V gene sequence: CDR1 WNHNN, CDR2 SYGVQD (reference sequence). CDR3 coding DNA: TGCGCCAGCAGTGCAGGGACAGGCCCCGGCGAGCAGTACTTC. It specifies CASSAGTGPGEQYF.

This clone was detected only a few times. The junction differs from germline at one of its ends, possibly a read error. This CDR3 is CSARGGLAGDF. The CDR3 region has the DNA TGCAGTGCTAGAGGGGGACTAGCGGGCGACTTC. The rearrangement uses TRBV20-1 and TRBJ2-7, with 12 bases identical to TRBD2. CDR1 and CDR2 (germline): DFQATT, SNEGSKA (reference sequence). This CDR3 is built from 11 residues.

The rearrangement links TRBV30 to TRBJ1-6; D is unresolved. This CDR3 has 13 residues. Looked up from germline, CDR1 is GTSNPN and CDR2 is SVGIG (reference sequence). Trimming removed 3 bases from V and 7 bases from J, with 10 bases in between. CDR3 protein: CAWSPRPNSPLHF. CDR3 DNA sequence: TGTGCCTGGAGCCCGCGCCCCAATTCACCCCTCCACTTT.

The chain carries TRBV20-1 and TRBJ2-7, with a tentative D call TRBD2 (7 bases). V was trimmed by 3 bases and J by 9 bases, leaving 12 bases between them. Germline V CDR1 and CDR2: DFQATT, SNEGSKA (reference sequence). There are 11 residues in the CDR3. The DNA for the CDR3 is TGCAGTGCTAGGACGGGGGGCGCGCAGTACTTC. It specifies CSARTGGAQYF.